This TCR beta chain is drawn from a study of blood T cells in healthy people across ages. Study conclusions and caveats: TCR beta diversity per million T cells fell roughly linearly with age.

With each sample, at least 5 micrograms of total RNA were extracted. A second PCR of roughly 7 to 11 cycles used a sample-barcoded 5' primer and a J-beta primer mix. TCRdb reprocessed the 5' RACE reads via MiXCR and lists one record per CDR3 protein. The table lists 1 million to 1.2 million distinct CDR3 sequences, roughly two fifths of them singletons. Note on this clonotype: The target antigen is unknown.

Specimen: blood. The sequence derives from a man younger than 35 in good health.

The CDR3 bases are TGTGCCAGCAGCCAAGTAGGGTTGGACAAAAACATTCAGTACTTC. The encoded protein is CASSQVGLDKNIQYF. The chain joins TRBV3-1 to TRBJ2-4; D not certain. Trimming cost V 1 base and J 3 bases, with 10 bases left between them. The CDR3 consists of 15 residues. The germline CDR1 and CDR2 sequences are LGHDT and YNNKEL (reference sequence).